This T cell receptor beta chain is drawn from a study of blood T cell repertoires in COVID-19. Overall study: The origin of the acute and convalescent COVID-19 samples was the United States, Italy and Spain.

The CDR3 is 13 residues long. CDR1 SGHRS and CDR2 YFSETQ come from the germline V gene. The ends were cut back, 1 base at V and 0 bases at J, with 5 bases in the middle. Profiled with immunoSEQ multiplex PCR; TCRdb holds only in-frame clones, not every one. This table has 250,000 to 350,000 clones, 70% to 85% appearing once. Sequencing used peripheral blood. The clonotype originates from a human donor with COVID-19, enrolled during active disease. The donor label of this sample is uncertain. J is TRBJ2-7 and V is TRBV5-1; D gene unclear. CDR3 DNA: TGCGCCAGCAGCTTGCAGGTCTCCTACGAGCAGTACTTC. Amino acid sequence: CASSLQVSYEQYF.